Shown below are 5 T cell receptor beta chains from a single sample sequenced in a study of PD-1 blockade in classical Hodgkin lymphoma. Exposure to brentuximab vedotin varied, and each patient had relapsed following autologous stem cell transplantation. The table came from immunoSEQ multiplex PCR; TCRdb's copy has only in-frame clones and leaves some out. The table includes about 19,000 clones, 75% to 85% detected once. The material was peripheral blood mononuclear cells (PBMCs), obtained before the second cycle of nivolumab. These TCRs come from a human donor with classical Hodgkin lymphoma.

This chain links TRBV7-2 with TRBJ2-7, with 7 bases identical to TRBD1. Germline V gene sequence: CDR1 SGHTA, CDR2 FQGNSA. The CDR3 has 15 residues. J was trimmed by 6 bases and V by 1 base; bases with no gene match: 9. The CDR3 region has the DNA TGTGCCAGCAGCTTAGATAGGGGGCGGTCGGGCGAGCAGTACTTC. Translation: CASSLDRGRSGEQYF.

The V gene is TRBV19, the J gene TRBJ1-2; TRBD1 matches at 8 bases. Germline trimming cut 2 bases from V and 3 bases from J; bases unmatched to any gene: 5. The germline V gene encodes CDR1 LNHDA and CDR2 SQIVND (reference sequence). CDR3 length equals 15 residues. Here the CDR3 DNA reads TGTGCCAGTAGTATACCGCCAGGGGGCTACTATGGCTACACCTTC. Residues: CASSIPPGGYYGYTF.

V and J are TRBV19 and TRBJ2-1; the D call may be TRBD1 or TRBD2 (5 bases each). V was trimmed by 5 bases and J by 1 base, leaving 15 bases between them. CDR1 LNHDA and CDR2 SQIVND come from the germline V gene (reference sequence). This CDR3 has 16 amino acids. The CDR3 sequence: CASSFLRGHSYNEQFF. CDR3 bases: TGTGCCAGTAGTTTCCTGAGGGGCCATTCCTACAATGAGCAGTTCTTC.

This chain links TRBV9 with TRBJ1-3; D remains unclear. The CDR3 length is 15 residues. Trimming took 2 bases from V and 1 from J, leaving 10 bases between them. Germline assignment: CDR1 SGDLS and CDR2 YYNGEE. CDR3 bases: TGTGCCAGCAGCGTTGAAGGGCAGTCTGGAAACACCATATATTTT. This codes for CASSVEGQSGNTIYF.

J is TRBJ1-5 and V is TRBV6-5, with D possibly TRBD1 on 6 matching bases. The V gene lost 0 bases and the J gene lost 3 bases, with 9 bases spanning the gap. The CDR3 is 15 residues long. CDR1 is MNHEY, CDR2 SVGAGI, per germline. The CDR3 bases are TGTGCCAGCAGTTACTCAGGGGACATCAATCAGCCCCAGCATTTT. Amino acid sequence: CASSYSGDINQPQHF.